This is a list of T cell receptor beta chains from one sample in a study of cytomegalovirus exposure and HLA in healthy donors. Clones were read by immunoSEQ multiplex PCR, and TCRdb kept only the in-frame ones, dropping some. The sample has 230,000 or so clones; roughly 91% are singletons. Input material: PBMCs. Every receptor here comes from a girl aged 2 to 10 in good health and CMV-seronegative. The CDR3 runs from the conserved cysteine through the conserved F or W. A D gene is named only where the DNA matches it firmly. Size tells how often a clone was seen (once, few, many) or the class of an expanded clone, and some rows leave it out.

.,TRBJ2-3,.,TRBV7-2,CASSFLQTTDTQYF,TGTGCCAGCAGCTTCCTACAGACCACAGATACGCAGTATTTT
.,TRBJ2-3,.,TRBV7-3,CASSLQGDTQYF,TGTGCCAGCAGTTTACAGGGAGATACGCAGTATTTT
.,TRBJ1-3,.,TRBV19,CASSIDADRLSGNTIYF,TGTGCCAGTAGTATAGACGCTGACAGGCTCTCTGGAAACACCATATATTTT
.,TRBJ2-1,.,TRBV23-1,CASSQSSGLPYNEQFF,TGCGCCAGCAGTCAATCATCGGGTTTACCTTACAATGAGCAGTTCTTC
.,TRBJ2-7,.,TRBV28,CASSEVYEQYF,TGTGCCAGCAGCGAGGTCTACGAGCAGTACTTC
TRBD1,TRBJ1-4,.,TRBV29-1,CSVDRGNEKLFF,TGCAGCGTCGACAGGGGTAATGAAAAACTGTTTTTT
.,TRBJ1-5,few,TRBV4-1,CASSQGVDQPQHF,TGCGCCAGCAGCCAAGGCGTAGATCAGCCCCAGCATTTT
TRBD1,TRBJ1-5,few,TRBV23-1,CASSQSRQGRGQPQHF,TGCGCCAGCAGTCAATCGAGACAGGGGCGAGGTCAGCCCCAGCATTTT
TRBD2,TRBJ2-1,.,TRBV13,CASSLAPSGNYNEQFF,TGTGCCAGCAGCTTAGCTCCCAGCGGGAACTACAATGAGCAGTTCTTC
TRBD1,TRBJ1-2,.,TRBV19,CATRDRGSYYGYTF,TGTGCCACCCGGGACAGGGGGTCGTACTATGGCTACACCTTC
.,TRBJ1-2,.,TRBV29-1,CSIRQVVDYGYTF,TGCAGCATCCGACAGGTGGTGGACTATGGCTACACCTTC
TRBD1,TRBJ2-1,.,TRBV27,CASSLTGGPIYNEQFF,TGTGCCAGCAGTCTTACAGGGGGCCCGATCTACAATGAGCAGTTCTTC
.,TRBJ1-4,.,TRBV9,CASSADGTNEKLFF,TGTGCCAGCAGCGCAGATGGAACTAATGAAAAACTGTTTTTT
.,TRBJ1-1,.,TRBV5-1,CASSLGGGGEAFF,TGCGCCAGCAGCTTGGGGGGAGGGGGAGAAGCTTTCTTT
TRBD1,TRBJ2-7,.,TRBV6-6,CASSNRDRFYEQYF,TGTGCCAGCAGCAACCGGGACAGGTTCTACGAGCAGTACTTC